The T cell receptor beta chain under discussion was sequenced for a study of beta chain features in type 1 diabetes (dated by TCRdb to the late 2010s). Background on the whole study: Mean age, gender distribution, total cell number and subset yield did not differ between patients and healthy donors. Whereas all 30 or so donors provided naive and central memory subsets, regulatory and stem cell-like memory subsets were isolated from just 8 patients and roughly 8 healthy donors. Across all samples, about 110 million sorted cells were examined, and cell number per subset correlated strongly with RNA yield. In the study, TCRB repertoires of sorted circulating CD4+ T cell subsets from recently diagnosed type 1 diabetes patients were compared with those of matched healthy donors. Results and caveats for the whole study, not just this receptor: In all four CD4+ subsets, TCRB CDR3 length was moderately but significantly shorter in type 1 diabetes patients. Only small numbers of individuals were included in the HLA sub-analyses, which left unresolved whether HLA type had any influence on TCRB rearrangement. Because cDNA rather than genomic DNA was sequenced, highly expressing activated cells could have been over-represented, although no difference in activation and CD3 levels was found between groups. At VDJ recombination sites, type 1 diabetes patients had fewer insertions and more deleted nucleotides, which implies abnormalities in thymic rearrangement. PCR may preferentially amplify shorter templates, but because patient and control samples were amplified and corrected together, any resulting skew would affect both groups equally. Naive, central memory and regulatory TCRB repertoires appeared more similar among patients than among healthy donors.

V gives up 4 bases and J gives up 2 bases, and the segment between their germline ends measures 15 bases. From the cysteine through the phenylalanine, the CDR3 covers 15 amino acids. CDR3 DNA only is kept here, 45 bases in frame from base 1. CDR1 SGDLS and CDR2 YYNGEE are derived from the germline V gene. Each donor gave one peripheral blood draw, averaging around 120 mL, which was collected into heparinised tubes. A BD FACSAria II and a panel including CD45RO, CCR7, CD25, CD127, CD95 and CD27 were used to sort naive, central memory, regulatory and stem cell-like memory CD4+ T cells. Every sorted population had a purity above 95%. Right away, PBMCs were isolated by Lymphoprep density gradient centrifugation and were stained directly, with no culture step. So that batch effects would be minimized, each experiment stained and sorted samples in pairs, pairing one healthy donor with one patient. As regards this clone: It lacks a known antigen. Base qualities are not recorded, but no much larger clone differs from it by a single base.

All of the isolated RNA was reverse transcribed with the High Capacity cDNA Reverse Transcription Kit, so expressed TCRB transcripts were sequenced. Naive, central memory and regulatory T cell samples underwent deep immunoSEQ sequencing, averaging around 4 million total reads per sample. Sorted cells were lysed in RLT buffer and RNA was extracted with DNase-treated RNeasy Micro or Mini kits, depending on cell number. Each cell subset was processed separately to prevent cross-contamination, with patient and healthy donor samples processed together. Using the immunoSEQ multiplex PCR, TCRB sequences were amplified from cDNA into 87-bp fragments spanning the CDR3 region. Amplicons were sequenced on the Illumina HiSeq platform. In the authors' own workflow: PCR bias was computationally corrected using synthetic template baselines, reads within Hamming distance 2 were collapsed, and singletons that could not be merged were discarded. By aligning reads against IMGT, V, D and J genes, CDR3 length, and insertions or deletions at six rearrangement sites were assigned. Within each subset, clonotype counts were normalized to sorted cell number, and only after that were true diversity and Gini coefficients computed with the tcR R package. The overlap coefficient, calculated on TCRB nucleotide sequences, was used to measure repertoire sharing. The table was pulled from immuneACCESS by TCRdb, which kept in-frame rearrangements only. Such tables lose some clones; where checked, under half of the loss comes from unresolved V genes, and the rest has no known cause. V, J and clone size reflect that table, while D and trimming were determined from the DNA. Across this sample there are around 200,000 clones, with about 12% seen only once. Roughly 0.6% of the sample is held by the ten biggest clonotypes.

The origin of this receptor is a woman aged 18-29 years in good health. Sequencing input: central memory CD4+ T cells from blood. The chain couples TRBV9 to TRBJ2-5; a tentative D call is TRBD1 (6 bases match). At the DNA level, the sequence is TGTGCCAGCAGCCCCCGCAGGGGAGTGCAAGAGACCCAGTACTTC. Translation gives CASSPRRGVQETQYF.